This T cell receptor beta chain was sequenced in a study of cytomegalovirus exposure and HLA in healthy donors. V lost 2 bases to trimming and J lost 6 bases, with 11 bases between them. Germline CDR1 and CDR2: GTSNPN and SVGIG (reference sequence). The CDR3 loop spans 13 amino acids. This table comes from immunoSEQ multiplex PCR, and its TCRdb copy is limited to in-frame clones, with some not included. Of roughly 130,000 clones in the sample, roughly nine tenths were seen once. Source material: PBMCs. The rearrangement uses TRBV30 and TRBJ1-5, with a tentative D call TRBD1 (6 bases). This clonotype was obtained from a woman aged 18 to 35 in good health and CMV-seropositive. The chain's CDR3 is CAWSLGGGQPQHF. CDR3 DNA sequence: TGTGCCTGGAGTTTAGGGGGGGGTCAGCCCCAGCATTTT. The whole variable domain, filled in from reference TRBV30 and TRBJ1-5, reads SQTIHQWPATLVQPVGSPLSLECTVEGTSNPNLYWYRQAAGRGLQLLFYSVGIGQISSEVPQNLSASRPQDRQFILSSKKLLLSDSGFYLCAWSLGGGQPQHFGDGTRLSIL.